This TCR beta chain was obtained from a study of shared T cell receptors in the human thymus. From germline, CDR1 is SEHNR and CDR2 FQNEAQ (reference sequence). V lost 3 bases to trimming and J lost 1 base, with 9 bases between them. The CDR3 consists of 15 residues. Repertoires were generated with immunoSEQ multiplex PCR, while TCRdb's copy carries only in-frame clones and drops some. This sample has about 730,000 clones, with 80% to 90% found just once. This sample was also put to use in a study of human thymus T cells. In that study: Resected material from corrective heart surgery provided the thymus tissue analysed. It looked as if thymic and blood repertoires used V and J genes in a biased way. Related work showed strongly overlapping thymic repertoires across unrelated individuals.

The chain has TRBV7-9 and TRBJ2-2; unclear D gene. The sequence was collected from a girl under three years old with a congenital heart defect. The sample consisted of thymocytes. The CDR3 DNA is TGTGCCAGCAGCTTTTCAGAGCGGAACACCGGGGAGCTGTTTTTT. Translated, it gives CASSFSERNTGELFF.